The rows below give T cell receptor beta chains drawn from one sample of a study of early T cells in non-severe SARS-CoV-2 infection. Each CDR3 protein gets one entry after TCRdb re-called the 5' RACE reads with MiXCR. The profile shows around 26,000 distinct CDR3 sequences, around 5% of them singletons. The sample was whole blood. The receptors derive from an adult who was a healthcare worker with PCR-confirmed SARS-CoV-2 infection or an uninfected control (not recorded which). CDR3s include the opening cysteine and the closing phenylalanine or tryptophan. Fields, in order: D gene, J gene, V gene, clone size, CDR3 protein, CDR3 DNA. D genes are given only for firm matches. Only part of the rows carry a size: once, few, many, or a class if the clone is expanded.

D gene: NA; J gene: TRBJ2-3; V gene: TRBV27; clone size: many; CDR3 protein: CASTPRGTDTQYF; CDR3 DNA: TGTGCCAGCACTCCCCGGGGGACAGATACGCAGTATTTT
D gene: NA; J gene: TRBJ2-3; V gene: TRBV27; clone size: many; CDR3 protein: CASTPGPSTDTQYF; CDR3 DNA: TGTGCCAGCACACCGGGACCCAGCACAGATACGCAGTATTTT
D gene: NA; J gene: TRBJ2-3; V gene: TRBV6-2/TRBV6-3; clone size: few; CDR3 protein: CASSKGTISTDTQYF; CDR3 DNA: TGTGCCAGCAGTAAGGGGACGATTAGCACAGATACGCAGTATTTT
D gene: NA; J gene: TRBJ1-1; V gene: TRBV5-1; clone size: many; CDR3 protein: CASSSDGDTEAFF; CDR3 DNA: TGCGCCAGCAGTTCGGACGGGGACACTGAAGCTTTCTTT
D gene: TRBD2; J gene: TRBJ2-1; V gene: TRBV5-1; clone size: medium-sized; CDR3 protein: CASSLEPGGLYNEQFF; CDR3 DNA: TGCGCCAGCAGCTTGGAACCGGGGGGACTGTACAATGAGCAGTTCTTC
D gene: NA; J gene: TRBJ1-2; V gene: TRBV9; clone size: few; CDR3 protein: CASSPRGGGHYTNYGYTF; CDR3 DNA: TGTGCCAGCAGCCCCAGAGGGGGAGGGCACTATACTAACTATGGCTACACCTTC
D gene: TRBD1; J gene: TRBJ1-1; V gene: TRBV5-4; clone size: many; CDR3 protein: CASSLNRGDTEAFF; CDR3 DNA: TGTGCCAGCAGCTTGAACAGGGGGGACACTGAAGCTTTCTTT
D gene: NA; J gene: TRBJ1-1; V gene: TRBV5-1; clone size: many; CDR3 protein: CASSSIVSGNTEAFF; CDR3 DNA: TGCGCCAGCAGCTCGATCGTCAGCGGGAACACTGAAGCTTTCTTT
D gene: TRBD1; J gene: TRBJ1-6; V gene: TRBV10-2; clone size: many; CDR3 protein: CASSWETGSLPLHF; CDR3 DNA: TGCGCCAGCAGCTGGGAGACAGGGTCCCTCCCCCTCCACTTT
D gene: TRBD1; J gene: TRBJ1-2; V gene: TRBV20-1; clone size: many; CDR3 protein: CSLQEGDRGYGYTF; CDR3 DNA: TGCAGTCTACAAGAGGGGGACAGGGGCTATGGCTACACCTTC
D gene: NA; J gene: TRBJ2-1; V gene: TRBV7-9; clone size: many; CDR3 protein: CASSPGAEGRGSNEQFF; CDR3 DNA: TGTGCCAGCAGCCCGGGCGCCGAGGGCCGGGGAAGTAATGAGCAGTTCTTC
D gene: TRBD1; J gene: TRBJ1-2; V gene: TRBV7-2; clone size: many; CDR3 protein: CASSWDRAYGYTF; CDR3 DNA: TGTGCCAGCAGCTGGGACAGGGCCTATGGCTACACCTTC
D gene: NA; J gene: TRBJ2-7; V gene: TRBV30; clone size: few; CDR3 protein: CAWSRSTYEQYF; CDR3 DNA: TGTGCCTGGAGTCGTAGTACCTACGAGCAGTACTTC
D gene: NA; J gene: TRBJ2-4; V gene: TRBV19; clone size: many; CDR3 protein: CASTTDDKNIQYF; CDR3 DNA: TGTGCCAGTACTACTGACGACAAAAACATTCAGTACTTC
D gene: NA; J gene: TRBJ2-3; V gene: TRBV5-1; clone size: many; CDR3 protein: CASRPGGTDTQYF; CDR3 DNA: TGCGCCAGCCGCCCGGGGGGCACAGATACGCAGTATTTT
D gene: TRBD1; J gene: TRBJ1-2; V gene: TRBV5-4; clone size: NA; CDR3 protein: CASSTMPGQGTYGYTF; CDR3 DNA: TGTGCCAGCAGCACGATGCCGGGACAGGGCACCTATGGCTACACCTTC
D gene: NA; J gene: TRBJ1-2; V gene: TRBV6-1; clone size: NA; CDR3 protein: CASRGLTEFYGYTF; CDR3 DNA: TGTGCCAGCAGGGGACTTACAGAGTTCTATGGCTACACCTTC
D gene: NA; J gene: TRBJ1-6; V gene: TRBV7-9; clone size: NA; CDR3 protein: CASQLLRSSYNSPLHF; CDR3 DNA: TGTGCCAGCCAGCTCCTCCGGAGCTCCTATAATTCACCCCTCCACTTT
D gene: TRBD1; J gene: TRBJ2-2; V gene: TRBV29-1; clone size: few; CDR3 protein: CSVAPQGVNTGELFF; CDR3 DNA: TGCAGCGTTGCGCCACAGGGGGTGAACACCGGGGAGCTGTTTTTT
D gene: NA; J gene: TRBJ2-1; V gene: TRBV20-1; clone size: many; CDR3 protein: CSAHLGRNNEQFF; CDR3 DNA: TGCAGTGCCCACCTAGGACGAAACAATGAGCAGTTCTTC
D gene: NA; J gene: TRBJ1-5; V gene: TRBV21-1; clone size: many; CDR3 protein: CASSKFGRGCDQPQHF; CDR3 DNA: TGTGCCAGCAGCAAATTTGGTCGGGGGTGTGATCAGCCCCAGCATTTT
D gene: NA; J gene: TRBJ2-2; V gene: TRBV7-6; clone size: NA; CDR3 protein: CASSLVRGEGELFF; CDR3 DNA: TGTGCCAGCAGCTTAGTCCGGGGAGAGGGGGAGCTGTTTTTT
D gene: NA; J gene: TRBJ1-1; V gene: TRBV29-1; clone size: many; CDR3 protein: CSVEERGYDTEAFF; CDR3 DNA: TGCAGCGTTGAAGAACGGGGGTACGACACTGAAGCTTTCTTT
D gene: TRBD1; J gene: TRBJ1-4; V gene: TRBV11-2; clone size: many; CDR3 protein: CASSFDRGEKLFF; CDR3 DNA: TGTGCCAGCAGCTTCGACAGGGGCGAAAAACTGTTTTTT
D gene: TRBD2; J gene: TRBJ2-1; V gene: TRBV5-1; clone size: few; CDR3 protein: CASSLTPGGGGNEQFF; CDR3 DNA: TGCGCCAGCAGCTTGACCCCCGGTGGGGGGGGGAATGAGCAGTTCTTC
D gene: NA; J gene: TRBJ1-3; V gene: TRBV6-5; clone size: many; CDR3 protein: CASRERRGRSGNTIYF; CDR3 DNA: TGTGCCAGCAGAGAACGTCGGGGCCGCTCTGGAAACACCATATATTTT
D gene: TRBD2; J gene: TRBJ2-7; V gene: TRBV29-1; clone size: many; CDR3 protein: CSVGSLAGAYEQYF; CDR3 DNA: TGCAGCGTTGGTAGTCTAGCGGGAGCTTACGAGCAGTACTTC
D gene: NA; J gene: TRBJ1-6; V gene: TRBV18; clone size: NA; CDR3 protein: CASSPPGPSSYNSPLHF; CDR3 DNA: TGTGCCAGCTCACCCCCGGGCCCGAGCTCCTATAATTCACCCCTCCACTTT
D gene: NA; J gene: TRBJ1-2; V gene: TRBV5-6; clone size: many; CDR3 protein: CASSSGQIYGYTF; CDR3 DNA: TGTGCCAGCAGCTCGGGACAAATCTATGGCTACACCTTC
D gene: NA; J gene: TRBJ2-4; V gene: TRBV13; clone size: many; CDR3 protein: CASSLGLQVAKNIQYF; CDR3 DNA: TGTGCCAGCAGCTTAGGCCTTCAGGTTGCCAAAAACATTCAGTACTTC
D gene: NA; J gene: TRBJ2-2; V gene: TRBV28; clone size: NA; CDR3 protein: CASSLRTVGTGELFF; CDR3 DNA: TGTGCCAGCAGTCTCAGGACAGTAGGGACCGGGGAGCTGTTTTTT
D gene: TRBD2; J gene: TRBJ2-1; V gene: TRBV14; clone size: many; CDR3 protein: CASSHGRGQVWTSGFNEQFF; CDR3 DNA: TGTGCCAGCAGCCATGGCCGGGGACAGGTGTGGACTAGCGGATTCAATGAGCAGTTCTTC
D gene: TRBD2; J gene: TRBJ2-1; V gene: TRBV5-1; clone size: few; CDR3 protein: CASSSTSGGPYNEQFF; CDR3 DNA: TGCGCCAGCAGCTCCACTAGCGGGGGCCCGTACAATGAGCAGTTCTTC
D gene: NA; J gene: TRBJ2-7; V gene: TRBV28; clone size: many; CDR3 protein: CASSYLGSEQYF; CDR3 DNA: TGTGCCAGCAGTTACCTGGGGTCCGAGCAGTACTTC
D gene: NA; J gene: TRBJ1-5; V gene: TRBV2; clone size: NA; CDR3 protein: CASSADNQPQHF; CDR3 DNA: TGTGCCAGCAGTGCTGATAATCAGCCCCAGCATTTT
D gene: TRBD2; J gene: TRBJ2-5; V gene: TRBV7-2; clone size: few; CDR3 protein: CASSFSGVQETQYF; CDR3 DNA: TGTGCCAGCAGCTTCAGCGGGGTCCAAGAGACCCAGTACTTC
D gene: NA; J gene: TRBJ1-2; V gene: TRBV4-1; clone size: many; CDR3 protein: CASSQVGFFNYGYTF; CDR3 DNA: TGCGCCAGCAGCCAAGTTGGTTTCTTCAACTATGGCTACACCTTC
D gene: TRBD1; J gene: TRBJ2-7; V gene: TRBV28; clone size: many; CDR3 protein: CASIIRGQSSYEQYF; CDR3 DNA: TGTGCCAGCATTATCCGGGGACAGAGCTCCTACGAGCAGTACTTC
D gene: NA; J gene: TRBJ1-3; V gene: TRBV6-5; clone size: few; CDR3 protein: CASSYEFAGPSGNTIYF; CDR3 DNA: TGTGCCAGCAGTTACGAATTCGCTGGCCCCTCTGGAAACACCATATATTTT